This is a list of T cell receptor beta chains from one sample in a study of breast tumors, draining lymph nodes, adjacent tissues. TCRdb re-derived calls from the multiplex PCR reads in MiXCR, one entry per CDR3 protein. The data contain about 270,000 distinct CDR3 sequences, roughly 31% of them singletons. Material: axillary lymph node tissue. All receptors derive from a female donor with breast cancer. Some clones in this sample may be carry-over from other donors' samples. Both conserved end residues are part of each CDR3. D genes are given only for firm matches. The listing skips clone size in some rows; elsewhere it reads once, few, many or a size class.

j_call v_call cdr3_length clone_size d_call cdr3_aa cdr3_nt
TRBJ2-5 TRBV5-1 15 . . CASSLSRGGKETQCF TGTGCCAGCAGCTTGTCTCGGGGCGGGAAAGAGACCCAGTGCTTC
TRBJ2-3 TRBV18 14 . . CASSRQAFTDTQYF TGTGCCAGCTCACGACAGGCTTTCACAGATACGCAGTATTTT
TRBJ2-1 TRBV20-1 13 many . CSALGRSYNEQFF TGCAGTGCCTTGGGGAGGTCCTACAATGAGCAGTTCTTC
TRBJ2-1 TRBV4-1 16 many TRBD2 CASSQGLAGGLNEQFF TGCGCCAGCAGCCAGGGGTTAGCGGGAGGGTTGAATGAGCAGTTCTTC
TRBJ2-1 TRBV13 13 many . CASSPTSPSEQFF TGTGCCAGCAGCCCCACTAGCCCCTCTGAGCAGTTCTTC
TRBJ1-2 TRBV12-3/TRBV12-4 15 . TRBD1 CASSAGTGGPQGYTF TGTGCCAGCAGCGCCGGGACAGGGGGTCCGCAGGGCTACACCTTC
TRBJ1-6 TRBV20-1 17 . TRBD1 CSARAITGTGRNSPLHF TGCAGTGCTAGAGCCATTACCGGGACAGGGCGTAATTCACCCCTCCACTTT
TRBJ1-5 TRBV20-1 11 . . CSTGTGQLQHF TGCAGTACTGGGACCGGGCAGCTCCAGCATTTT
TRBJ2-5 TRBV5-1 19 . . CASSFSEGWGCVKLETQYF TGCGCCAGCAGCTTCTCAGAGGGCTGGGGATGTGTTAAGTTGGAGACCCAGTACTTC
TRBJ2-1 TRBV5-4 16 many TRBD2 CASSSLSGRSLNEQFF TGTGCCAGCAGCTCTCTTAGCGGGAGGTCGCTTAATGAGCAGTTCTTC
TRBJ2-2 TRBV5-4 16 few TRBD2 CASSLYRGANTGELFF TGTGCCAGCAGCCTTTACCGGGGGGCGAACACCGGGGAGCTGTTTTTT
TRBJ2-3 TRBV15 15 many TRBD1 CATSLDRGRRDTQYF TGTGCCACCAGCTTAGACAGGGGGCGAAGAGATACGCAGTATTTT
TRBJ1-3 TRBV5-1 15 many TRBD1 CASSLGTVIGNTIYF TGCGCCAGCAGCTTAGGGACAGTGATTGGAAACACCATATATTTT
TRBJ2-3 TRBV6-4 16 many TRBD2 CASSVQAGSKADTQYF TGTGCCAGCAGCGTCCAAGCGGGATCCAAAGCGGATACGCAGTATTTT
TRBJ2-1 TRBV14 15 many TRBD2 CASSQGPSGSYEQFF TGTGCCAGCAGCCAAGGGCCTAGCGGGAGCTATGAGCAGTTCTTC
TRBJ2-7 TRBV7-2 13 many . CASSLDYGSGQYF TGTGCCAGCAGCTTAGATTACGGGAGCGGGCAGTACTTC
TRBJ2-1 TRBV27 12 few . CASTGLYNEQFF TGTGCCAGTACGGGACTCTACAATGAGCAGTTCTTC
TRBJ2-1 TRBV9 12 few . CASSVDDQEQFF TGTGCCAGCAGCGTAGATGACCAGGAGCAGTTCTTC
TRBJ2-4 TRBV19 14 few . CASSTSGGKNIQYF TGTGCCAGTAGTACTTCGGGTGGCAAAAACATTCAGTACTTC
TRBJ1-5 TRBV12-3/TRBV12-4 16 few TRBD1 CASSFRQGGGNQPQHF TGTGCCAGCAGTTTCCGACAGGGGGGTGGCAATCAGCCCCAGCATTTT
TRBJ2-2 TRBV7-3 21 . TRBD1 CASSLRGSGRDRGRWAGELFF TGTGCCAGCAGCTTAAGGGGGTCGGGACGAGACAGGGGGCGTTGGGCCGGGGAGCTGTTTTTT
TRBJ2-7 TRBV20-1 16 few TRBD2 CSARGSGAGAGREQYF TGCAGTGCTAGAGGGTCAGGAGCGGGAGCCGGGAGGGAGCAGTACTTC
TRBJ2-5 TRBV10-3 17 many TRBD2 CAISGSRASGEQETQYF TGTGCCATCAGTGGGTCTCGGGCTAGCGGGGAGCAAGAGACCCAGTACTTC
TRBJ1-2 TRBV20-1 14 . . CSASGGSSLYGYTF TGCAGTGCTAGCGGGGGGTCCTCTCTCTATGGCTACACCTTC
TRBJ2-3 TRBV19 14 many . CASNPQGRTDTQYF TGTGCCAGTAATCCCCAGGGACGCACAGATACGCAGTATTTT
TRBJ2-5 TRBV12-3/TRBV12-4 16 few TRBD2 CASSYRLAGPKETQYF TGTGCCAGCAGTTACAGACTAGCGGGCCCTAAAGAGACCCAGTACTTC